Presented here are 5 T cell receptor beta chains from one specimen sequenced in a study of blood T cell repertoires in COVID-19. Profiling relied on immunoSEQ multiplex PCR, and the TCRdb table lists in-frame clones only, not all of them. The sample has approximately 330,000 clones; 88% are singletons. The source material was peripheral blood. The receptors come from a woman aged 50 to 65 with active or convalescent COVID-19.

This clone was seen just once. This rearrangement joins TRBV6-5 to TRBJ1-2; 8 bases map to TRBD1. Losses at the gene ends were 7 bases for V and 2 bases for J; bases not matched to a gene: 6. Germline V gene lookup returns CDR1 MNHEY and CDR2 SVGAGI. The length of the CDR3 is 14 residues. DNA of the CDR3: TGTGCCAGCACCCCGGGACAGGTCAACTATGGCTACACCTTC. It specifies CASTPGQVNYGYTF.

The CDR3 loop is CSVETSGGAGDTQYF. CDR3 bases: TGCAGCGTTGAAACTAGCGGGGGGGCAGGAGATACGCAGTATTTT. The chain recombines TRBV29-1 with TRBJ2-3; 13 bases are a match to TRBD2. The CDR3 has 15 amino acids. Unmatched junction bases numbered 4, after V lost 2 bases and J lost 5 bases. Germline V gene data show CDR1 as SQVTM and CDR2 as ANQGSEA.

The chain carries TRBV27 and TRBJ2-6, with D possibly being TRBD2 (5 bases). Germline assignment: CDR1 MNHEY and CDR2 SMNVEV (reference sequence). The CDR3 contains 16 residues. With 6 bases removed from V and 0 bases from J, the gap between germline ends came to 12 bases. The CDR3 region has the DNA TGTGCCAGCAGGTCAAGAGGGTCCTCTGGGGCCAACGTCCTGACTTTC. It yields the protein CASRSRGSSGANVLTF.

This CDR3 reads CASSLRTDLNTEAFF. The CDR3 coding sequence is TGTGCCAGCAGTTTAAGGACAGACTTGAACACTGAAGCTTTCTTT. The chain has TRBV28 and TRBJ1-1, with D maybe TRBD1 (6 bases). The CDR3 is 15 residues long. Germline V gene data show CDR1 as MDHEN and CDR2 as SYDVKM. The V end lost 2 bases, the J end lost 0 bases, and 10 bases lay between the germline ends.

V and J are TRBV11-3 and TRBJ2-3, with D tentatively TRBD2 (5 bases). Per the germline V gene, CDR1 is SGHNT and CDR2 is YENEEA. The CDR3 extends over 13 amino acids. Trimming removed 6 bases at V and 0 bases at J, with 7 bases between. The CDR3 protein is CASSSGSTDTQYF. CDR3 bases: TGTGCCAGCAGTTCGGGAAGCACAGATACGCAGTATTTT.